This record looks at one TCR beta chain sequence and its context. No cognate antigen has been identified for it. No base quality information exists; no much larger clone differs at one position. The sample comes from a study of beta chain features in type 1 diabetes (dated by TCRdb to 2016 to 2018). For context, the study as a whole: No differences in mean age, gender distribution, total cell number or subset yield were found between patients and healthy donors. Across all samples, fewer than 130 million sorted cells were examined, and cell number per subset correlated strongly with RNA yield. The study compared TCRB repertoires of sorted circulating CD4+ T cell subsets between recently diagnosed type 1 diabetes patients and matched healthy donors. Regulatory and stem cell-like memory subsets were obtained from only 8 patients and roughly 8 healthy donors, while naive and central memory subsets were obtained from all 30 or so donors.

All of the isolated RNA was reverse transcribed with the High Capacity cDNA Reverse Transcription Kit, so expressed TCRB transcripts were sequenced. Deep immunoSEQ sequencing was performed on naive, central memory and regulatory T cell samples, with an average of approximately 4 million total reads per sample. Sorted cells were lysed in RLT buffer and RNA was extracted with DNase-treated RNeasy Micro or Mini kits, depending on cell number. Each cell subset was processed on its own to prevent cross-contamination, while patient and healthy donor samples were processed together. The immunoSEQ multiplex PCR was used to amplify TCRB sequences from cDNA, generating 87-bp fragments that spanned the CDR3 region. Amplicons were sequenced on the Illumina HiSeq platform. The paper's processing steps were these. PCR bias was corrected computationally using synthetic template baselines, and reads within Hamming distance 2 were collapsed, with unmergeable singletons discarded. Reads were aligned to IMGT to assign V, D and J genes, CDR3 length, and insertions or deletions at six rearrangement sites. Within each subset, clonotype counts were normalized to sorted cell number, and only after that were true diversity and Gini coefficients computed with the tcR R package. The overlap coefficient, calculated on TCRB nucleotide sequences, was used to quantify repertoire sharing. Entries here come from immuneACCESS through TCRdb and include only in-frame sequences with V and J called. Some clones fail to appear in such tables; in the studies checked, an unresolved V gene covers under half of the shortfall, and the cause of the remainder is unknown. V and J calls plus clone size are reproduced from that table; the DNA served to infer D and trimming. The sample has roughly 170,000 clones on record, about an eighth of them singletons. The top ten constitute 0.62% of the sample.

From each donor, a single peripheral blood sample of roughly 0.11 L on average was drawn into heparinised tubes. A BD FACSAria II was used to sort naive, central memory, regulatory and stem cell-like memory CD4+ T cells with a panel that included CD45RO, CCR7, CD25, CD127, CD95 and CD27. Every sorted population had a purity above 95%. PBMCs were separated immediately by Lymphoprep density gradient centrifugation and were stained directly, without being cultured. So that batch effects would be minimized, each experiment stained and sorted samples in pairs, pairing one healthy donor with one patient. Overall study outcomes, separate from this receptor: PCR might favor shorter templates, but patient and control samples were amplified and corrected together, so any skew would affect both groups equally. A moderate but significant shortening of TCRB CDR3 length was observed in type 1 diabetes patients in all four CD4+ subsets. The naive, central memory and regulatory TCRB repertoires appeared to resemble one another more closely among patients than among healthy donors. Because cDNA rather than genomic DNA was sequenced, highly expressing activated cells could have been over-represented, although no difference in activation and CD3 levels was found between groups. Patients with type 1 diabetes made fewer insertions and deleted more nucleotides at VDJ recombination sites, implying thymic rearrangement abnormalities. Because the HLA sub-analyses included only small numbers of individuals, any influence of HLA type on TCRB rearrangement was left unresolved.

The V end loses 1 base and the J end loses 2 bases, and a stretch of 12 bases separates them. The CDR3 goes from the cysteine to the phenylalanine over 16 residues. Only the CDR3 DNA is retained, 48 bases long and in frame from the first base. CDR1 is given as LNHNV and CDR2 as YYDKDF, both from the germline V gene (reference sequence). The receptor chain draws on TRBV15 and TRBJ2-1; the D region possibly corresponds to TRBD2 (6 bases align). Material: central memory CD4+ T cells from blood. The TCR comes from a young woman in good health. The CDR3 here reads CATSRVFGGTYNEQFF. Here is the DNA: TGTGCCACCAGCAGAGTATTCGGGGGAACCTACAATGAGCAGTTCTTC.